This paragraph reports one TCR beta chain. A library prepared for alpha chains yielded this beta chain as an off-target read; its size is of little meaning. V was pared by 7 bases and J by 5 bases, with 11 bases of the junction left unmatched. CDR3 size: 15 residues. The germline CDR1 and CDR2 sequences are LGHDT and YNNKEL (reference sequence). This record comes from a study of spatial heterogeneity in lung cancer. Overall study: Consistent detection of more beta-chain than alpha-chain sequences was observed. Averaged across combinations, each unique TCR and UMI pairing appeared more than ten times in raw reads, which were uncorrected.

In TCRdb, the 5' RACE reads were re-called with MiXCR into one record per CDR3 protein. Seen here are approximately 140 distinct CDR3 sequences, 39% observed once, and the top ten hold roughly 45%. Time point specified: sample taken at primary tumor resection. A total of 72 untreated early-stage non-small cell lung cancer patients served as donors. The receptor was derived from a female donor with early-stage non-small cell lung cancer. The sample consisted of normal lung tissue next to the tumor, taken at surgery. The chain recombines TRBV3-1 with TRBJ2-1, with 7 bases that match TRBD1. This CDR3 reads CASNQTGTAHNEQFF. The CDR3 DNA sequence: TGTGCCAGCAATCAAACCGGGACAGCACACAATGAGCAGTTCTTC.